This record covers a single T cell receptor beta chain. Its antigen is unidentified. The data belong to a study of Graves' ophthalmopathy and Graves' hyperthyroidism. Study-level findings and limits: In separating ophthalmopathy from stable hyperthyroidism, a 13-signature model achieved roughly 89% sensitivity and 65% to 84% specificity.

Investigators amplified TCR beta CDR3 regions from RNA transcripts. Second-round multiplex PCR came after first-round RT-PCR with HTBI primers. TCRdb called the multiplex PCR reads again in MiXCR, with one record for every CDR3 protein. There are 740,000 or so distinct CDR3 sequences in the sample; about 44% occur only once, and 40% to 45% lies in the top ten. Trimming pared 4 bases from V and 7 bases from J, leaving 20 bases between. CDR3 length: 15 amino acids. Germline assignment: CDR1 SGHKS and CDR2 YYEKEE (reference sequence). Having ophthalmopathy, the donors showed moderate-to-severe activity, CAS ≥3 and NOSPECS ≥4, with disease lasting under 3 months. Diagnoses were established from clinical symptoms, serum thyroxine, TRAb, thyroid ultrasound and orbital computed tomography.

The receptor's source is an adult man with Graves' ophthalmopathy. This chain uses TRBV5-5 with TRBJ1-1, with no clear D. The sample comprised peripheral blood. CDR3 protein: CASSPRSSDWNEAFF. CDR3 sequence (DNA): TGTGCCAGCAGCCCCCGGTCAAGTGATTGGAATGAAGCTTTCTTT.